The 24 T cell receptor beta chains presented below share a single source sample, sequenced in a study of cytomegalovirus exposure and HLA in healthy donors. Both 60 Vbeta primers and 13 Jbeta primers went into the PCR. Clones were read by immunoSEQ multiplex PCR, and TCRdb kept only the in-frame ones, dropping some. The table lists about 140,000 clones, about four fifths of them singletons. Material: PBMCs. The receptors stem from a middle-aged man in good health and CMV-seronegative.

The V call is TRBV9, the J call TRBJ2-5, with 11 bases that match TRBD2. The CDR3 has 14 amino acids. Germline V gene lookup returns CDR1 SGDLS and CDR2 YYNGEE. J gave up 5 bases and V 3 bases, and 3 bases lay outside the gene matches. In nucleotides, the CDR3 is TGTGCCAGCAGCGGTAGCGGGGGGGCGGAGACCCAGTACTTC. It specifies CASSGSGGAETQYF.

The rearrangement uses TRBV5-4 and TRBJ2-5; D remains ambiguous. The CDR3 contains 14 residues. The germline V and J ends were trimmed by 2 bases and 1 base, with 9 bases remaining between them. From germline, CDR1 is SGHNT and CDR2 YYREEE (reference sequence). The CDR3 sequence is CASSFISPQETQYF. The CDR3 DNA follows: TGTGCCAGCAGCTTTATTAGCCCCCAAGAGACCCAGTACTTC.

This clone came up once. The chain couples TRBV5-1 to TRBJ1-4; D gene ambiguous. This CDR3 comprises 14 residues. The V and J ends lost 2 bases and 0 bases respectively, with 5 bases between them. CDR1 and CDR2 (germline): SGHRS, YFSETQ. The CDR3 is CASSLLSTNEKLFF. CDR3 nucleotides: TGCGCCAGCAGCTTACTGTCAACTAATGAAAAACTGTTTTTT.

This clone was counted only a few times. The DNA for the CDR3 is TGTGCCAGCAGTGAAGTCGGCAGGGGGAACACTGAAGCTTTCTTT. It is translated as CASSEVGRGNTEAFF. This chain uses TRBV6-1 with TRBJ1-1, with D perhaps matching TRBD1 (6 bases). The CDR3 covers 15 residues. Germline V gene data show CDR1 as MNHNS and CDR2 as SASEGT. V was pared by 1 base and J by 1 base, with 10 bases between.

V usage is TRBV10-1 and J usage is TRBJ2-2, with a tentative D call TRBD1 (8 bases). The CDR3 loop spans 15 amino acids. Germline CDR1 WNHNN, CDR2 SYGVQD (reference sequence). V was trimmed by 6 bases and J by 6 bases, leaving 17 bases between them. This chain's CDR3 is CASSAGQGGAGELFF. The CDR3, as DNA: TGCGCCAGCAGCGCAGGACAGGGAGGGGCCGGGGAGCTGTTTTTT.

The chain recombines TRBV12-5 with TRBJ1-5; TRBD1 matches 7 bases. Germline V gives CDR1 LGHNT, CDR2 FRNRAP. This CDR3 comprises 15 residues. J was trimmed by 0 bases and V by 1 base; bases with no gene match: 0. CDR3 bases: TGTGCTAGTGGTTTGGGACAGGGTAGCAATCAGCCCCAGCATTTT. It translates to CASGLGQGSNQPQHF. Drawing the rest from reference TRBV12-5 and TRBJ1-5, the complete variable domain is DARVTQTPRHKVTEMGQEVTMRCQPILGHNTVFWYRQTMMQGLELLAYFRNRAPLDDSGMPKDRFSAEMPDATLATLKIQPSEPRDSAVYFCASGLGQGSNQPQHFGDGTRLSIL.

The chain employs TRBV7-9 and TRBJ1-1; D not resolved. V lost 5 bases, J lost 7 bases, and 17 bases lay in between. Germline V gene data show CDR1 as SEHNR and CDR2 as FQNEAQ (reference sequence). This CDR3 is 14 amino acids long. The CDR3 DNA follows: TGTGCCAGCAGCCCAAGTAGTAGACTCGGTGAAGCTTTCTTT. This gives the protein CASSPSSRLGEAFF.

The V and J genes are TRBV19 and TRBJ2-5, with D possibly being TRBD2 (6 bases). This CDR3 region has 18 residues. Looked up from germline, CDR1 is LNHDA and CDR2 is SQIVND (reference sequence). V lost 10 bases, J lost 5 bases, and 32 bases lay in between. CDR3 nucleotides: TGTGCCACCGCGGGCGGGACTCTTATGAATCCTCTTAGGGAGACCCAGTACTTC. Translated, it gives CATAGGTLMNPLRETQYF.

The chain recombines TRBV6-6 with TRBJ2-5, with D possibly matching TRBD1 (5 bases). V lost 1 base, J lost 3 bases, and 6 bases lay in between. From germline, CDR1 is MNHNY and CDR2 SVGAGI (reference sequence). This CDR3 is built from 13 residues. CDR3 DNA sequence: TGTGCCAGCAGTTACTTGACAGAAGAGACCCAGTACTTC. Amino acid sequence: CASSYLTEETQYF.

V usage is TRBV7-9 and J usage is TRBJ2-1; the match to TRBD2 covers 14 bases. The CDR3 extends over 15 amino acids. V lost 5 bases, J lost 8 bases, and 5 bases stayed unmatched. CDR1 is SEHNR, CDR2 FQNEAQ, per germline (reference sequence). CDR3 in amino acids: CASSRTSGGPHEQFF. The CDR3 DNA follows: TGTGCCAGCAGCCGGACTAGCGGGGGGCCCCATGAGCAGTTCTTC.

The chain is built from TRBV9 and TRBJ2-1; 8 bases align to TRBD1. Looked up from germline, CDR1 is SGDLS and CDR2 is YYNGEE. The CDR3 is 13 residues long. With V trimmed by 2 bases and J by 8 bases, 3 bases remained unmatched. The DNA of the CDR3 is TGTGCCAGCAGCGTCCCGGGACAGGATGAGCAGTTCTTC. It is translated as CASSVPGQDEQFF.

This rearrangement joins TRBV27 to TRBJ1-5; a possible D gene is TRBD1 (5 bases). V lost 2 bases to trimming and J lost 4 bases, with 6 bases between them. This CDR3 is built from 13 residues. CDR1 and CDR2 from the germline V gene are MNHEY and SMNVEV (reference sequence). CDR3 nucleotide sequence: TGTGCCAGCAGTTTACAGGGTAATCAGCCCCAGCATTTT. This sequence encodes CASSLQGNQPQHF.

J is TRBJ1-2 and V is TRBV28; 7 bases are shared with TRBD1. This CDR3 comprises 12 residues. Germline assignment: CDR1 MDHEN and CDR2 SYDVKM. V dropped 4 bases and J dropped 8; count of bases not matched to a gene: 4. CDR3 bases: TGTGCCAGCAGTTGGACAGGTGGCGGCTACACCTTC. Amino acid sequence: CASSWTGGGYTF.

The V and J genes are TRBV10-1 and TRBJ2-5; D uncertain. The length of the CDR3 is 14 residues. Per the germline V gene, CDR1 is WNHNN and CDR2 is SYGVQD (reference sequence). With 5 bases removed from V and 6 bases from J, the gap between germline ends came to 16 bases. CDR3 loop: CASSPRSTVKTQYF. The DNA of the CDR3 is TGCGCCAGCAGTCCCAGGTCCACGGTGAAGACCCAGTACTTC.

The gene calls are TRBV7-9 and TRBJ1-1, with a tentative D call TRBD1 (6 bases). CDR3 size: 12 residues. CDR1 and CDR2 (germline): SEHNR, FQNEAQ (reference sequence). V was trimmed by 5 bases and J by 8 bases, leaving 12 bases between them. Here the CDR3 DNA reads TGTGCCAGCAGCCCCGGACAGCTAGAAGCTTTCTTT. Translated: CASSPGQLEAFF.

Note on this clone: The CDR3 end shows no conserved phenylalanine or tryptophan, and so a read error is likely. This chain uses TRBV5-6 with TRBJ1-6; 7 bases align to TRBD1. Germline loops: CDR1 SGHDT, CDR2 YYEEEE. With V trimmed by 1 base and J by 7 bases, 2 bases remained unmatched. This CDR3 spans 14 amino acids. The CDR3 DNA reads TGTGCCAGCAGCTTGCCCAGGGGGAATTCACCCCTCCACCTT. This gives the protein CASSLPRGNSPLHL.

CDR3 DNA sequence: TGTGCCAGTATTAAAGGAGCGCAAGAGACCCAGTACTTC. It encodes CASIKGAQETQYF. V and J are TRBV7-9 and TRBJ2-5; unclear D gene. The V gene's germline CDR1 is SEHNR and CDR2 FQNEAQ (reference sequence). The CDR3 is 13 residues long. The V gene lost 9 bases and the J gene lost 2 bases, with 13 bases spanning the gap.

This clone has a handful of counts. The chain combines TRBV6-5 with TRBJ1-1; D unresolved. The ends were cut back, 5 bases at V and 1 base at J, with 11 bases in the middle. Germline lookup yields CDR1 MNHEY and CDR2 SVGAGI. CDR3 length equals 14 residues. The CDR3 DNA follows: TGTGCCAGCAGTCCTAACGATGGGAACACTGAAGCTTTCTTT. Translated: CASSPNDGNTEAFF.

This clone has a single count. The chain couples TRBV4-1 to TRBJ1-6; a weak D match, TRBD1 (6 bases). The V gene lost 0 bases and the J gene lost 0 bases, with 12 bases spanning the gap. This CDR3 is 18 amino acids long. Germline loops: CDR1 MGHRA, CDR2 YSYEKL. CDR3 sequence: CASSQDRGLSSYNSPLHF. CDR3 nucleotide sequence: TGCGCCAGCAGCCAAGACAGGGGACTAAGCTCCTATAATTCACCCCTCCACTTT.

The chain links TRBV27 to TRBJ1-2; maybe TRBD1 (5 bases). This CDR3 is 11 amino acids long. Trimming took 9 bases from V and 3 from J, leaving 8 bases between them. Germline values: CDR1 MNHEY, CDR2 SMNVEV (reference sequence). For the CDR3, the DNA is TGTGCCAGATGGGGGGACTATGGCTACACCTTC. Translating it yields CARWGDYGYTF.

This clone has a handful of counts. CDR3 in DNA: TGTGCCAGCAGTGCTCCCCCCGACAGGGGTCGGATGAACACTGAAGCTTTCTTT. Its translation: CASSAPPDRGRMNTEAFF. This chain joins TRBV6-1 and TRBJ1-1; 8 nucleotides line up with TRBD1. Germline CDR1 is MNHNS and CDR2 is SASEGT. This CDR3 is 18 amino acids long. The trim removed 4 bases at V and 0 bases at J, leaving 13 bases unmatched.

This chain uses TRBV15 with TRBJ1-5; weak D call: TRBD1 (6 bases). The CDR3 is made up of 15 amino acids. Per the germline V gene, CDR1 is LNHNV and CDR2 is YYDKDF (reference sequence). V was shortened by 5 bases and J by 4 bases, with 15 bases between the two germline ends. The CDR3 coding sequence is TGTGCCACCAGCGACCGACAGGCTGGGAATCAGCCCCAGCATTTT. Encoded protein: CATSDRQAGNQPQHF.

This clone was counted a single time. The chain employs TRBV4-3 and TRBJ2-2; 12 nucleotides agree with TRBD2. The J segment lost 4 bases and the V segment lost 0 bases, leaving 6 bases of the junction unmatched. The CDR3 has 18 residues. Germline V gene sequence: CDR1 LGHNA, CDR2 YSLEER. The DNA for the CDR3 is TGCGCCAGCAGCCAAGATCCTAGCGGGGGGGCGGGCACCGGGGAGCTGTTTTTT. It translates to CASSQDPSGGAGTGELFF.

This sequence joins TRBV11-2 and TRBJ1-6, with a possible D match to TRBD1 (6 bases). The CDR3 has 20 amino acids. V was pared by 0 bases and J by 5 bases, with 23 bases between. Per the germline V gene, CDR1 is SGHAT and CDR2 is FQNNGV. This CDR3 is CASSLEAAGVPPWDNSPLHF. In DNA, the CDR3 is TGTGCCAGCAGCTTAGAGGCGGCAGGGGTCCCCCCCTGGGATAATTCACCCCTCCACTTT.